This is a list of T cell receptor beta chains from one sample in a study of blood T cell repertoires in COVID-19. Sequenced by immunoSEQ multiplex PCR; TCRdb stores in-frame clones only, minus some. The sample lists tens of thousands of clones; roughly 85% were seen once. The sequencing input was peripheral blood. These receptors originate from a man aged 25-45 years with acute or convalescent COVID-19. Each CDR3 is given with its conserved first and last residue. Each record gives: clone size, D gene, CDR3 length, V gene, J gene, CDR3 protein, CDR3 DNA. D genes are given only for firm matches. For some rows the clone size is stated as once, few or many, or as a class when expanded; others skip it.

NA	NA	13	TRBV7-2	TRBJ1-5	CASSSRGGQPQHF	TGTGCCAGCAGCTCGAGGGGGGGGCAGCCCCAGCATTTT
NA	NA	16	TRBV5-5	TRBJ1-6	CASSLQFPSYNSPLHF	TGTGCCAGCAGCTTACAGTTCCCCTCCTATAATTCACCCCTCCACTTT
NA	NA	13	TRBV12-3/TRBV12-4	TRBJ1-3	CASSLGVGNTIYF	TGTGCCAGCAGTTTAGGCGTCGGAAACACCATATATTTT
NA	NA	14	TRBV27	TRBJ1-5	CASSYRDSNQPQHF	TGTGCCAGCAGTTACAGGGATAGCAATCAGCCCCAGCATTTT
NA	NA	16	TRBV9	TRBJ2-2	CASSVGTTMDTGELFF	TGTGCCAGCAGCGTAGGGACAACTATGGACACCGGGGAGCTGTTTTTT
NA	TRBD1	14	TRBV6-2/TRBV6-3	TRBJ2-3	CASSRQGATDTQYF	TGTGCCAGCAGTAGGCAGGGGGCAACAGATACGCAGTATTTT
NA	TRBD2	16	TRBV3-1/TRBV3-2	TRBJ2-1	CASSQRGASGNNEQFF	TGTGCCAGCAGCCAACGTGGGGCTAGCGGGAATAATGAGCAGTTCTTC
NA	NA	16	TRBV6-4	TRBJ2-6	CASCDGGGAGANVLTF	TGTGCCAGCTGTGACGGAGGGGGGGCTGGGGCCAACGTCCTGACTTTC
NA	NA	13	TRBV6-1	TRBJ1-6	CASSEARGSPLHF	TGTGCCAGCAGTGAAGCGCGGGGATCACCCCTCCACTTT
NA	TRBD2	14	TRBV5-1	TRBJ2-1	CASRGLAGADEQFF	TGCGCCAGCAGAGGACTAGCGGGTGCTGATGAGCAGTTCTTC
NA	TRBD1	13	TRBV30	TRBJ2-5	CAWSRNRGETQYF	TGTGCCTGGAGTAGGAACAGGGGAGAGACCCAGTACTTC
NA	TRBD1	13	TRBV6-5	TRBJ1-1	CASSPPGQVLAFF	TGTGCCAGCAGTCCCCCCGGACAGGTGTTGGCTTTCTTT
NA	TRBD1	19	TRBV7-8	TRBJ2-2	CASSRQGLAFERDTGELFF	TGTGCCAGCAGCCGACAGGGGTTGGCGTTTGAGCGAGACACCGGGGAGCTGTTTTTT
NA	NA	13	TRBV7-8	TRBJ2-1	CASSPDSTNEQFF	TGTGCCAGCAGCCCGGACTCGACCAATGAGCAGTTCTTC
NA	TRBD2	16	TRBV6-2/TRBV6-3	TRBJ2-1	CASSSPREGSYNEQFF	TGTGCCAGCAGTTCCCCGAGGGAGGGCTCCTACAATGAGCAGTTCTTC
NA	TRBD1	14	TRBV19	TRBJ1-5	CASTRQGVNQPQHF	TGTGCCAGTACAAGACAGGGGGTTAATCAGCCCCAGCATTTT
NA	TRBD1	18	TRBV4-1	TRBJ1-5	CASSQDWSGQGAGQPQHF	TGCGCCAGCAGCCAAGATTGGTCGGGCCAGGGGGCTGGTCAGCCCCAGCATTTT
NA	NA	14	TRBV18	TRBJ1-2	CASSPSQGYDGYTF	TGTGCCAGCTCACCGTCACAGGGATATGATGGCTACACCTTC
NA	NA	14	TRBV19	TRBJ2-2	CASTQQANTGELFF	TGTGCCAGTACCCAACAGGCGAACACCGGGGAGCTGTTTTTT
NA	NA	16	TRBV5-1	TRBJ1-2	CASSPQISRDYYGYTF	TGCGCCAGCAGCCCCCAGATAAGCAGGGACTACTATGGCTACACCTTC
few	TRBD2	16	TRBV25-1	TRBJ2-5	CASSEWGSGGGETQYF	TGTGCCAGCAGTGAATGGGGTAGCGGGGGGGGAGAGACCCAGTACTTC
NA	TRBD2	15	TRBV5-5	TRBJ2-1	CASSHTGTTSGEQFF	TGTGCCAGCAGCCACACCGGGACTACCTCCGGTGAGCAGTTCTTC
once	NA	15	TRBV5-4	TRBJ1-6	CASTSGLNYNSPLHF	TGTGCCAGCACTTCGGGACTGAACTATAATTCACCCCTCCACTTT
NA	TRBD1	15	TRBV5-1	TRBJ1-2	CASGTGEASDYGYTF	TGCGCCAGCGGGACAGGGGAGGCAAGCGACTATGGCTACACCTTC
NA	NA	13	TRBV10-3	TRBJ1-2	CATDSTTNYGYTF	TGTGCCACCGACAGCACCACTAACTATGGCTACACCTTC
NA	NA	17	TRBV5-4	TRBJ2-3	CASSLQGKGLSTDTQYF	TGTGCCAGCAGCTTGCAGGGGAAGGGGCTGAGCACAGATACGCAGTATTTT
NA	TRBD1	14	TRBV18	TRBJ2-3	CASRDRGSTDTQYF	TGTGCCAGCCGTGACAGGGGAAGCACAGATACGCAGTATTTT
NA	NA	16	TRBV7-9	TRBJ1-3	CASSLATVSTGNTIYF	TGTGCCAGCAGCTTAGCAACCGTTTCTACTGGAAACACCATATATTTT
NA	TRBD1	13	TRBV11-2	TRBJ1-1	CASRYRGTTEAFF	TGTGCCAGCAGATACAGGGGTACCACTGAAGCTTTCTTT
NA	NA	13	TRBV12-3/TRBV12-4	TRBJ2-7	CASSRQRSYEQYF	TGTGCCAGCAGTCGACAGCGAAGCTACGAGCAGTACTTC
NA	NA	17	TRBV12-5	TRBJ1-1	CASGLLMKFRGNTEAFF	TGTGCTAGTGGTTTGCTAATGAAATTCAGGGGGAACACTGAAGCTTTCTTT
NA	NA	13	TRBV30	TRBJ1-1	CAWTGDGNTEAFF	TGTGCCTGGACAGGGGATGGGAACACTGAAGCTTTCTTT
NA	NA	12	TRBV3-1/TRBV3-2	TRBJ1-1	CASSQTGTEAFF	TGTGCCAGCAGTCAGACGGGAACTGAAGCTTTCTTT
NA	TRBD2	16	TRBV7-6	TRBJ2-5	CASSQTSGGEQETQYF	TGTGCCAGCAGCCAAACCAGCGGGGGGGAACAAGAGACCCAGTACTTC
NA	NA	16	TRBV21-1	TRBJ1-6	CASSSPKTGNNSPLHF	TGTGCCAGCAGCTCCCCTAAGACAGGGAATAATTCACCCCTCCACTTT
once	NA	14	TRBV10-3	TRBJ2-5	CAISEFSEGETQYF	TGTGCCATCAGTGAGTTTAGCGAGGGAGAGACCCAGTACTTC
NA	NA	12	TRBV6-1	TRBJ1-2	CASSETGYGYTF	TGTGCCAGCAGTGAAACCGGCTATGGCTACACCTTC
NA	NA	15	TRBV13	TRBJ1-2	CASSPSGRSNYGYTF	TGTGCCAGCAGCCCGTCTGGCAGATCTAACTATGGCTACACCTTC
NA	NA	14	TRBV3-1/TRBV3-2	TRBJ1-6	CASSQDRSNSPLHF	TGTGCCAGCAGCCAAGACAGGTCTAATTCACCCCTCCACTTT
NA	TRBD2	15	TRBV6-4	TRBJ2-1	CASSTEGLAGVEQFF	TGTGCCAGCAGCACCGAGGGACTAGCGGGAGTTGAGCAGTTCTTC